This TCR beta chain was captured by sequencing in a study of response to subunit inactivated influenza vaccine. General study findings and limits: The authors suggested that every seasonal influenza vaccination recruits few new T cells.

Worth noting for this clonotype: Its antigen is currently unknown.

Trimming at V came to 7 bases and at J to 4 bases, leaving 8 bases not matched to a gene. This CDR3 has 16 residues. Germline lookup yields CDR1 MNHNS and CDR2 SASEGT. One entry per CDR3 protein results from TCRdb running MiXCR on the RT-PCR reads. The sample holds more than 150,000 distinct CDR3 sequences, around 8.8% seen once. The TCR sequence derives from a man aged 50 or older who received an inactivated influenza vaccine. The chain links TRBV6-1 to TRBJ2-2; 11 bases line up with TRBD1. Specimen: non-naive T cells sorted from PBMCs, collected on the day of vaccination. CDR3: CASKHGQGAFTGELFF. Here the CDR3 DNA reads TGTGCCAGCAAACATGGACAGGGGGCCTTCACCGGGGAGCTGTTTTTT.